This entry lists 5 T cell receptor beta chains sequenced from one sample in a study of blood T cells in healthy people across ages. The use of a sample-barcoded 5' primer and a J-beta primer mix characterized a second PCR of about 7 to 12 cycles. TCRdb used MiXCR to reprocess the 5' RACE reads, holding one entry per CDR3 protein. The sample yields some 730,000 distinct CDR3 sequences, 22% seen once. The sample was blood. The receptors here all came from a man between 65 and 80 years old in good health.

This clonotype has a count of ten or more. In nucleotides, the CDR3 is TGTGCCAGCAGCTTGCATCCCGGGACAGGGATGCAGTACTTC. Translating it yields CASSLHPGTGMQYF. The rearrangement uses TRBV5-4 and TRBJ2-7, with 9 bases aligning to TRBD1. The CDR3 contains 14 residues. Germline trimming cut 1 base from V and 9 bases from J; bases unmatched to any gene: 8. The germline V gene encodes CDR1 SGHNT and CDR2 YYREEE (reference sequence).

This clonotype was picked up a small number of times. This chain uses TRBV18 with TRBJ2-5; 11 bases map to TRBD1. The J call may be faulty, since TRBJ2-1 better matches the DNA end. CDR3 length: 15 residues. Per the germline V gene, CDR1 is KGHSH and CDR2 is LQKENI. The CDR3 loop reads CASSPGTGGRNEQFF. The CDR3 DNA reads as TGTGCCAGCTCGCCCGGGACAGGGGGTAGAAATGAGCAGTTCTTC.

The sample holds a few counts of this clonotype. This chain joins TRBV9 and TRBJ2-7; no clear D. Between the trimmed V and J ends, which lost 2 bases and 4 bases, there was a span of 7 bases. This CDR3 is built from 12 residues. Germline V gene lookup returns CDR1 SGDLS and CDR2 YYNGEE. The chain's CDR3 is CASSVLTYEQYV. As DNA, the CDR3 is TGTGCCAGCAGCGTTCTTACGTACGAGCAGTACGTC.

This clonotype is a singleton in its sample. This chain joins TRBV30 and TRBJ2-1, with D perhaps assigned TRBD1 or TRBD2 (5 bases each). V was shortened by 0 bases and J by 8 bases, with 11 bases between the two germline ends. The germline V gene has CDR1 GTSNPN and CDR2 SVGIG (reference sequence). The CDR3 runs to 13 residues. For the CDR3, the DNA is TGTGCCTGGAGTGTTGGGACCCGCCATGAGCAGTTCTTC. Protein product: CAWSVGTRHEQFF.

This clonotype appeared a few times. The chain links TRBV2 to TRBJ1-5; the D is unclear. This CDR3 spans 14 amino acids. Germline lookup yields CDR1 SNHLY and CDR2 FYNNEI. V gave up 4 bases and J gave up 6 bases, with 13 bases separating them. CDR3 residues: CASSVERSAQPQHF. As DNA, the CDR3 is TGTGCCAGCAGTGTTGAGAGATCGGCTCAGCCCCAGCATTTT.